Listed below are T cell receptor beta chains from one sample, sequenced in a study of blood T cell repertoires in COVID-19. The method was immunoSEQ multiplex PCR; TCRdb's version includes in-frame clones alone and lacks a portion of them. The sample contains 180,000 or so clones, more than 70% of which appear only once. What was sequenced was PBMCs or T cells enriched from blood (not recorded which). The source is a man in his forties or fifties with acute COVID-19. The CDR3 runs from the conserved cysteine through the conserved F or W. A D gene is named only where the DNA matches it firmly. Size values are once, few and many counts, or a class for expanded clones, and some rows have none.

j_call clone_size v_call d_call cdr3_aa cdr3_nt
TRBJ2-5 . TRBV5-1 . CASSLGTGDSQETQYF TGCGCCAGCAGCTTGGGTACAGGAGATAGCCAAGAGACCCAGTACTTC
TRBJ1-2 . TRBV28 . CASSLVAGYYGYTF TGTGCCAGCAGTTTGGTTGCAGGGTACTATGGCTACACCTTC
TRBJ2-1 . TRBV28 TRBD2 CASKEAGGPNEQFF TGTGCCAGCAAAGAAGCGGGAGGGCCAAATGAGCAGTTCTTC
TRBJ2-1 . TRBV28 TRBD1 CASRWDRGYNEQFF TGTGCCAGCAGATGGGACAGGGGTTACAATGAGCAGTTCTTC
TRBJ2-5 once TRBV18 . CASSFSSTGSYEAQYF TGTGCCAGCTCATTCTCTTCGACAGGCTCTTATGAGGCCCAGTACTTC
TRBJ1-1 once TRBV29-1 . CSLSGMNTEAFF TGCAGCCTGTCGGGGATGAACACTGAAGCTTTCTTT
TRBJ2-7 . TRBV28 TRBD1 CASSFMYTGGYEQYF TGTGCCAGCAGCTTCATGTATACAGGGGGCTACGAGCAGTACTTC
TRBJ2-7 . TRBV3-1/TRBV3-2 . CASSQTTVSYEQYF TGTGCCAGCAGCCAGACGACAGTGTCCTACGAGCAGTACTTC
TRBJ2-3 . TRBV7-2 . CASSVGASTDTQYF TGTGCCAGCAGCGTCGGAGCGAGCACAGATACGCAGTATTTT
TRBJ2-3 . TRBV11-2 . CASSHGEDTQYF TGTGCCAGCAGTCACGGGGAAGATACGCAGTATTTT
TRBJ2-5 . TRBV9 TRBD1 CASSGRTGGRETQYF TGTGCCAGCAGCGGACGGACAGGGGGCAGGGAGACCCAGTACTTC
TRBJ1-5 once TRBV4-3 . CASSQAGGRGRQPQHF TGCGCCAGCAGCCAGGCGGGAGGTCGAGGTCGTCAGCCCCAGCATTTT
TRBJ1-5 . TRBV19 . CASSIVRTMIEAQHF TGTGCCAGTAGTATAGTACGGACAATGATCGAGGCCCAGCATTTT
TRBJ1-1 . TRBV3-1/TRBV3-2 . CASSQLADPLNTEAFF TGTGCCAGCAGCCAATTGGCAGATCCCTTGAACACTGAAGCTTTCTTT
TRBJ2-5 . TRBV19 TRBD2 CASSDRIGGRASTQYF TGTGCCAGTAGTGATAGAATCGGCGGGAGGGCTTCAACCCAGTACTTC
TRBJ1-3 . TRBV5-4 . CASSPSGVNTIYF TGTGCCAGCAGCCCCTCAGGGGTGAACACCATATATTTT
TRBJ1-2 . TRBV9 . CASSARTRNYGYTF TGTGCCAGCAGCGCTCGAACCCGGAACTATGGCTACACCTTC
TRBJ2-5 . TRBV27 TRBD2 CASSLLTGGETQYF TGTGCCAGCAGTTTATTGACGGGAGGAGAGACCCAGTACTTC
TRBJ1-1 . TRBV28 . CASSFRGLVAKF TGTGCCAGCAGTTTTCGGGGTTTGGTGGCGAAGTTT
TRBJ1-1 . TRBV11-3 TRBD1 CASSRDRKNTEAFF TGTGCCAGCAGCAGGGACAGGAAGAACACTGAAGCTTTCTTT
TRBJ2-7 . TRBV2 TRBD2 CATSGRDEQYF TGTGCCACTAGCGGGAGGGACGAGCAGTACTTC
TRBJ1-6 . TRBV28 TRBD1 CASRPSDRDYSPLHF TGTGCCAGCAGGCCATCCGACAGGGATTACTCACCCCTCCACTTT
TRBJ2-1 . TRBV28 TRBD2 CASSSLGGRSYNEQFF TGTGCCAGCAGTTCCCTAGGCGGGAGATCCTACAATGAGCAGTTCTTC
TRBJ2-2 . TRBV24-1 . CATSDSDRSGELFF TGTGCCACCAGTGACAGCGACAGGTCCGGGGAGCTGTTTTTT
TRBJ2-1 few TRBV5-4 TRBD2 CASSLAGGSSYNEQFF TGTGCCAGCAGCTTGGCTGGCGGGAGCTCCTACAATGAGCAGTTCTTC
TRBJ2-1 once TRBV9 . CASSVLGLYNEQFF TGTGCCAGCAGCGTTCTGGGGCTATACAATGAGCAGTTCTTC
TRBJ2-3 . TRBV5-1 . CASSFGVADTDTQYF TGCGCCAGCAGCTTCGGGGTAGCGGACACAGATACGCAGTATTTT
TRBJ2-7 few TRBV18 . CASSLMTGEQYF TGTGCCAGCTCACTTATGACGGGGGAGCAGTACTTC
TRBJ2-1 . TRBV7-2 . CASSLEQGGVYNEQFF TGTGCCAGCAGCTTAGAACAGGGTGGTGTCTACAATGAGCAGTTCTTC
TRBJ1-4 . TRBV11-2 . CASSLNEKLFF TGTGCCAGCAGCCTTAATGAAAAACTGTTTTTT
TRBJ1-1 . TRBV19 TRBD1 CASNIRGTEAFF TGTGCCAGTAACATCAGGGGGACTGAAGCTTTCTTT
TRBJ2-1 . TRBV11-1 TRBD2 CASSHSGTVNEQFF TGTGCCAGCAGCCATAGCGGGACTGTAAATGAGCAGTTCTTC
TRBJ2-2 . TRBV30 TRBD2 CAWTRTAGVWGAGELFF TGTGCCTGGACCCGGACAGCGGGAGTTTGGGGGGCCGGGGAGCTGTTTTTT
TRBJ2-1 few TRBV10-3 TRBD2 CAISEEAGLAVVNNEQFF TGTGCCATCAGTGAGGAGGCGGGACTAGCGGTTGTTAACAATGAGCAGTTCTTC
TRBJ2-3 . TRBV3-1/TRBV3-2 . CASSRPDSGADTQYF TGTGCCAGCAGCCGTCCGGACAGTGGGGCAGATACGCAGTATTTT
TRBJ1-2 . TRBV7-2 . CASSLGQRYGYTF TGTGCCAGCAGCTTAGGACAGCGCTATGGCTACACCTTC
TRBJ2-2 once TRBV7-3 TRBD2 CASSLGTSGRIYTGELFF TGTGCCAGCAGCTTAGGGACTAGCGGGAGGATTTACACCGGGGAGCTGTTTTTT
TRBJ2-5 . TRBV5-6 . CASSSGGGYTTQYF TGTGCCAGCAGCTCAGGTGGGGGGTATACGACCCAGTACTTC
TRBJ1-5 . TRBV19 . CASSIRTEYSNQPQHF TGTGCCAGTAGTATCAGGACAGAGTATAGCAATCAGCCCCAGCATTTT
TRBJ2-2 . TRBV5-1 TRBD2 CASRSSGRTGELFF TGCGCCAGCAGGTCTAGCGGGAGGACCGGGGAGCTGTTTTTT
TRBJ2-1 . TRBV6-4 . CASYRGPDNEQFF TGTGCCAGTTACCGGGGTCCAGACAATGAGCAGTTCTTC
TRBJ1-5 . TRBV7-2 . CASSPYSNQPQHF TGTGCCAGCAGCCCCTATAGCAATCAGCCCCAGCATTTT
TRBJ2-4 . TRBV19 TRBD2 CASTSGRAGVAKNIQYF TGTGCCAGTACGAGCGGGAGGGCTGGGGTAGCCAAAAACATTCAGTACTTC
TRBJ1-1 . TRBV7-8 . CASSLEVQLNTEAFF TGTGCCAGCAGCTTAGAAGTCCAGTTGAACACTGAAGCTTTCTTT
TRBJ1-2 . TRBV19 TRBD1 CASSEKWDRAYGYTF TGTGCCAGTAGCGAGAAGTGGGACAGGGCTTATGGCTACACCTTC
TRBJ2-5 . TRBV7-2 . CASSLVGGRRRETQYF TGTGCCAGCAGCTTAGTAGGTGGGCGCCGTCGGGAGACCCAGTACTTC
TRBJ2-3 . TRBV7-9 TRBD1 CASSFGTGTADTQYF TGTGCCAGCAGCTTCGGGACAGGGACGGCAGATACGCAGTATTTT
TRBJ2-1 few TRBV5-1 TRBD2 CASSLGGTSGYNEQFF TGCGCCAGCAGCTTGGGAGGGACTAGCGGTTACAATGAGCAGTTCTTC
TRBJ1-1 . TRBV21-1 . CASSKAVACTEAFF TGTGCCAGCAGCAAAGCGGTGGCTTGCACTGAAGCTTTCTTT
TRBJ1-6 few TRBV6-4 . CASSVGAINSPLHF TGTGCCAGCAGTGTGGGGGCTATAAATTCACCCCTCCACTTT
TRBJ2-2 . TRBV27 TRBD1 CASSFSGTANTGELFF TGTGCCAGCAGTTTCTCGGGGACAGCAAACACCGGGGAGCTGTTTTTT
TRBJ2-4 . TRBV6-4 . CASIYRGKAKNIQYF TGTGCCAGCATCTATCGGGGGAAAGCCAAAAACATTCAGTACTTC
TRBJ2-4 . TRBV21-1 . CASSKVRLRGTSGRPSPKNIQYF TGTGCCAGCAGCAAAGTGCGGCTCCGGGGGACTAGCGGGAGGCCATCCCCCAAAAACATTCAGTACTTC
TRBJ2-2 few TRBV5-1 TRBD2 CASSRAGDETGELFF TGCGCCAGCAGTAGGGCGGGAGATGAGACCGGGGAGCTGTTTTTT
TRBJ2-7 . TRBV24-1 TRBD2 CATSVRRETSYEQYF TGTGCCACCAGTGTCCGGCGGGAGACCTCCTACGAGCAGTACTTC
TRBJ1-5 . TRBV19 TRBD1 CATQYRGGNQPQHF TGTGCCACCCAATACAGGGGCGGCAATCAGCCCCAGCATTTT
TRBJ1-5 . TRBV19 TRBD1 CASSRTTGGSQPQHF TGTGCCAGTAGTCGTACGACAGGGGGATCTCAGCCCCAGCATTTT